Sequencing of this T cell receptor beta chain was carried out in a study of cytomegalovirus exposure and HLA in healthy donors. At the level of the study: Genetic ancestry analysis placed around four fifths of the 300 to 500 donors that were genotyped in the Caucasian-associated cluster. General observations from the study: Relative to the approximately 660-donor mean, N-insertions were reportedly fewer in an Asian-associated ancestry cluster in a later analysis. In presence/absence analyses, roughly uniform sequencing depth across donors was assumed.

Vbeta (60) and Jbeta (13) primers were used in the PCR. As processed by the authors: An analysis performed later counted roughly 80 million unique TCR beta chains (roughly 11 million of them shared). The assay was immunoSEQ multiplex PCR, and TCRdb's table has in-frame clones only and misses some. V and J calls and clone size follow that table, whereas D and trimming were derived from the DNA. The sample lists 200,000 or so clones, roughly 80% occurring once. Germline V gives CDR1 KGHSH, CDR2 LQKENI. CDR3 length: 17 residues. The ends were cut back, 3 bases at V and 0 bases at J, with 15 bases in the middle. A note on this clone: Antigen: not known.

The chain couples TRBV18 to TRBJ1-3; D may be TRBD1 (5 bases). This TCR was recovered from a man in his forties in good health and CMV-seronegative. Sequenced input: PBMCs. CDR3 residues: CASSPYPGEVSGNTIYF. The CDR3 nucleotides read TGTGCCAGCTCACCTTACCCGGGGGAGGTCTCTGGAAACACCATATATTTT. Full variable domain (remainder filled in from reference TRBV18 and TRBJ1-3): NAGVMQNPRHLVRRRGQEARLRCSPMKGHSHVYWYRQLPEEGLKFMVYLQKENIIDESGMPKERFSAEFPKEGPSILRIQQVVRGDSAAYFCASSPYPGEVSGNTIYFGEGSWLTVV.